These T cell receptor beta chains were read from a single sample in a study of T cell repertoires in cytomegalovirus infection. MiXCR was run by TCRdb on the reads, yielding one entry per CDR3 protein. The table has about 770,000 distinct CDR3 sequences, about 28% seen once. Antigens of these TCRs are unknown. The starting material was cultured CD8+ T cells from PBMCs, obtained from culture after CMV antigen stimulation. Receptors originate from a human donor in good health (CMV status not recorded). Some clones in this sample may be carry-over from other donors' samples. Each CDR3 is given with its conserved first and last residue. The D gene is left open where the match is weak. Part of the rows lack a size; the others show once, few, many or a class for expanded clones.

-	TRBD2	TRBV5-4	TRBJ2-1	CASSGGGDLGSYNEQFF	TGTGCCAGCAGCGGCGGGGGGGACCTCGGATCCTACAATGAGCAGTTCTTC
-	-	TRBV28	TRBJ2-1	CASRRAHNEQFF	TGTGCCAGCAGAAGGGCTCACAATGAGCAGTTCTTC
-	-	TRBV12-3/TRBV12-4	TRBJ2-2	CASSFETVWVPTGELFF	TGTGCCAGCAGTTTCGAGACAGTTTGGGTCCCTACCGGGGAGCTGTTTTTT
many	-	TRBV7-9	TRBJ1-3	CASSLDWTVGNTIYF	TGTGCCAGCAGCTTAGATTGGACAGTTGGAAACACCATATATTTT
-	-	TRBV27	TRBJ2-2	CASSLGLGTSNTGELFF	TGTGCCAGCAGTTTAGGGTTGGGAACCTCTAACACCGGGGAGCTGTTTTTT
-	TRBD2	TRBV20-1	TRBJ2-1	CSARGSGGRNEQFF	TGCAGTGCTAGGGGGAGCGGGGGTAGGAATGAGCAGTTCTTC
-	-	TRBV7-9	TRBJ1-1	CASSLRLGGGATEAFF	TGTGCCAGCAGCTTAAGGCTGGGGGGGGGGGCCACTGAAGCTTTCTTT
-	-	TRBV13	TRBJ2-4	CASSPPGTKNIQYF	TGTGCCAGCAGCCCCCCCGGGACCAAAAACATTCAGTACTTC
-	-	TRBV11-1	TRBJ2-3	CASSLERKRDTQCF	TGTGCCAGCTCTCTTGAGCGGAAGCGAGATACGCAGTGTTTT
-	-	TRBV20-1	TRBJ2-3	CSARERGAEADTQYF	TGCAGTGCTAGAGAAAGGGGCGCGGAAGCAGATACGCAGTATTTT
-	-	TRBV15	TRBJ2-2	CATSPVRGPNTGELFF	TGTGCCACCAGCCCAGTTCGGGGTCCGAACACCGGGGAGCTGTTTTTT
many	TRBD1	TRBV7-6	TRBJ1-6	CASSPTDRDYNSPLHF	TGTGCCAGCAGCCCTACCGACAGGGACTATAATTCACCCCTCCACTTT
-	TRBD1	TRBV6-1	TRBJ2-7	CASSWTGIYEQYF	TGTGCCAGCAGTTGGACAGGGATATACGAGCAGTACTTC
many	-	TRBV7-6	TRBJ1-3	CASTLGPGNTIYF	TGTGCCAGCACCCTAGGCCCCGGAAACACCATATATTTT
-	-	TRBV7-2	TRBJ2-5	CASSLEVVRAETQYF	TGTGCCAGCAGCTTAGAGGTGGTTAGGGCGGAGACCCAGTACTTC
few	-	TRBV7-9	TRBJ1-4	CASSVNSGKANEKLFF	TGTGCCAGCAGCGTGAATTCAGGGAAGGCTAATGAAAAACTGTTTTTT
many	-	TRBV7-6	TRBJ2-1	CASSPWGSYNEQFF	TGTGCCAGCAGCCCCTGGGGCAGCTACAATGAGCAGTTCTTC
few	-	TRBV7-6	TRBJ1-1	CASSADRTEAFF	TGTGCCAGCAGCGCAGACCGGACTGAAGCTTTCTTT
-	-	TRBV5-4	TRBJ2-5	CASTLGKTQYF	TGTGCCAGCACCTTAGGGAAGACCCAGTACTTC